One sample yielded the 23 T cell receptor beta chains listed below, sequenced in a study of spatial heterogeneity in lung cancer. TCRdb re-analysed the 5' RACE reads in MiXCR, keeping a single row per CDR3 protein. The sample lists tens of thousands of distinct CDR3 sequences, approximately 12% occurring once. Documented time point: sample taken at primary tumor resection. Tumor, nontumor lung or frozen PBMC supplied whole RNA, sequenced without sorting. The specimen was PBMCs, collected at surgery. The receptor set was obtained from a male donor with early-stage non-small cell lung cancer.

The chain employs TRBV7-6 and TRBJ1-5, with a tentative D call TRBD1 (5 bases). CDR3 length equals 16 residues. CDR1 and CDR2 (germline): SGHVS, FNYEAQ. The V gene lost 5 bases and the J gene lost 6 bases, with 20 bases spanning the gap. The CDR3 is CASSPSTQGRGQPQHF. The CDR3 DNA follows: TGTGCCAGCAGCCCAAGTACCCAGGGTAGGGGTCAGCCCCAGCATTTT.

This clonotype was seen repeatedly, ten times or more. This chain uses TRBV12-3 or TRBV12-4 with TRBJ1-5; D uncertain. Trimming took off 5 bases at V and 0 bases at J, with 8 bases between the two ends. This CDR3 contains 14 residues. The CDR3: CASSPTGSNQPQHF. CDR3 coding DNA: TGTGCCAGCAGTCCTACTGGTAGCAATCAGCCCCAGCATTTT.

The chain joins TRBV29-1 to TRBJ2-1; no firm D call. Germline assignment: CDR1 SQVTM and CDR2 ANQGSEA. The ends were cut back, 3 bases at V and 0 bases at J, with 6 bases in the middle. This CDR3 is 13 amino acids long. DNA for the CDR3: TGCAGCGTTGAGCCCAGCTCCTACAATGAGCAGTTCTTC. Protein product: CSVEPSSYNEQFF.

There are many counts of this clonotype. This rearrangement joins TRBV6-2 or TRBV6-3 to TRBJ1-2; tentative D call: TRBD1 (5 bases). This CDR3 is built from 14 residues. Germline CDR1 MNHEY, CDR2 SVGEGT. The V gene lost 6 bases and the J gene lost 7 bases, with 18 bases spanning the gap. The CDR3 nucleotides read TGTGCCAGCAGCCGTGGGACGCCCGCAGTTGGCTACACCTTC. Protein product: CASSRGTPAVGYTF.

This clonotype has at least ten counts. CDR3 loop: CASSSDTGELFF. In nucleotides, the CDR3 is TGTGCCAGCAGTTCAGACACCGGGGAGCTGTTTTTT. The chain couples TRBV7-2 to TRBJ2-2; no definite D call. From germline, CDR1 is SGHTA and CDR2 FQGNSA. V was pared by 6 bases and J by 3 bases, with 5 bases between. This CDR3 contains 12 residues. The full variable domain, rest sourced from reference TRBV7-2 and TRBJ2-2, is GAGVSQSPSNKVTEKGKDVELRCDPISGHTALYWYRQSLGQGLEFLIYFQGNSAPDKSGLPSDRFSAERTGGSVSTLTIQRTQQEDSAVYLCASSSDTGELFFGEGSRLTVL.

The chain combines TRBV6-2 or TRBV6-3 with TRBJ2-1; 12 nucleotides agree with TRBD2. With 5 bases clipped from V and 0 bases from J, the junction kept 8 bases outside the gene matches. There are 18 residues in the CDR3. Germline V gives CDR1 MNHEY, CDR2 SVGEGT. The CDR3 sequence is CASSLGTSGPSSYNEQFF. The CDR3 coding sequence is TGTGCCAGCAGTCTCGGGACTAGCGGGCCTAGCTCCTACAATGAGCAGTTCTTC.

The table lists this clonotype with a few counts. V gene TRBV12-3 or TRBV12-4 combines with J gene TRBJ2-5; 12 bases fit TRBD1. This CDR3 is 15 amino acids long. The trim removed 8 bases at V and 4 bases at J, leaving 8 bases unmatched. The CDR3 DNA reads TGTGCCAGCCTTTGGGGACAGGGGGCGTCAGAGACCCAGTACTTC. Its translation is CASLWGQGASETQYF.

Comments on this clonotype: A single base separates this from a much larger clone, so it may be a read error. The chain has TRBV7-2 and TRBJ2-3, with 10 bases matching TRBD2. Unmatched junction bases numbered 10, after V lost 3 bases and J lost 4 bases. This CDR3 contains 17 residues. CDR1 is SGHTA, CDR2 FQGNSA, per germline. In nucleotides, the CDR3 is TGTGCCAGCAGCTTCCGCACTAGCGGGATGGCGCCAGATACGCAGTATTTT. Amino acids: CASSFRTSGMAPDTQYF.

V usage is TRBV12-3 or TRBV12-4 and J usage is TRBJ2-1; 8 bases match TRBD2. J gave up 6 bases and V 4 bases, and 8 bases lay outside the gene matches. The CDR3 has 15 amino acids. CDR3 sequence: CASSSLAGLGNEQFF. CDR3 bases: TGTGCCAGCAGTTCCTTAGCGGGGTTAGGCAATGAGCAGTTCTTC.

About this clonotype: The junction shows a germline mismatch at one end, possibly a read error. The CDR3 loop is CAGATSGDMQYF. The CDR3 nucleotides are TGTGCCGGAGCGACTAGCGGGGATATGCAGTATTTT. The J gene is TRBJ2-3, the V gene TRBV12-3 or TRBV12-4; 11 nucleotides match TRBD2. The CDR3 is 12 amino acids.

This chain connects TRBV18 to TRBJ1-2; D perhaps matches TRBD1 (6 bases). CDR1 KGHSH and CDR2 LQKENI come from the germline V gene. The CDR3 totals 12 residues. Trimming took off 4 bases at V and 9 bases at J, with 12 bases between the two ends. Here the CDR3 reads CASSLLDSSYTF. Written as DNA, the CDR3 is TGTGCCAGCTCACTGCTGGACAGTAGCTACACCTTC. The full variable domain, with the rest looked up from reference TRBV18 and TRBJ1-2, is NAGVMQNPRHLVRRRGQEARLRCSPMKGHSHVYWYRQLPEEGLKFMVYLQKENIIDESGMPKERFSAEFPKEGPSILRIQQVVRGDSAAYFCASSLLDSSYTFGSGTRLTVV.

This chain links TRBV12-3 or TRBV12-4 with TRBJ1-2, with D possibly TRBD1 on 5 matching bases. V was pared by 3 bases and J by 8 bases, with 19 bases between. The CDR3 has 15 amino acids. For the CDR3, the DNA is TGTGCCAGCAGTTTGTTAGGACGACCCAACAGGGGCTACACCTTC. It is translated as CASSLLGRPNRGYTF.

This clonotype was counted between two and nine times. The chain is built from TRBV12-3 or TRBV12-4 and TRBJ2-7, with D possibly matching TRBD1 (6 bases). The CDR3 totals 12 residues. V shed 5 bases and J shed 9 bases, with 14 bases lying between them. The CDR3 coding sequence is TGTGCCAGCAGTCGAAACAGGGTAATGCAGTACTTC. The encoded protein is CASSRNRVMQYF.

This clonotype was counted a few times. The chain links TRBV29-1 to TRBJ2-3; 15 bases agree with TRBD2. This CDR3 contains 15 residues. CDR1 is SQVTM and CDR2 is ANQGSEA in the germline V gene. V lost 5 bases to trimming and J lost 3 bases; unmatched junction nucleotides: 3. The CDR3 sequence: CSVWTSGRATDTQYF. In DNA form, the CDR3 reads TGCAGCGTTTGGACTAGCGGGAGGGCTACAGATACGCAGTATTTT.

CDR3 DNA: TGTGCCAGCGGCCCTGAGGGGTCTAGACAGCCCCAGCATTTT. Translation: CASGPEGSRQPQHF. This rearrangement joins TRBV27 to TRBJ1-5; the D gene is possibly TRBD1 (5 bases). CDR1 is MNHEY and CDR2 is SMNVEV in the germline V gene (reference sequence). Trimming left V 8 bases short and J 7 bases short, with 18 bases between. The CDR3 is 14 amino acids.

This clonotype was observed many times. The V and J genes are TRBV3-1 and TRBJ2-1; TRBD2 is a possible D gene (5 bases). Trimming removed 4 bases from V and 6 bases from J, with 10 bases in between. CDR3 length: 13 amino acids. In germline, CDR1 is LGHDT, CDR2 YNNKEL (reference sequence). Here the CDR3 reads CASSRISGNEQFF. CDR3 nucleotide sequence: TGTGCCAGCAGCCGAATAAGCGGCAATGAGCAGTTCTTC.

The J gene is TRBJ1-3, the V gene TRBV7-9, with unresolved D. The germline gives CDR1 SEHNR, CDR2 FQNEAQ (reference sequence). The CDR3 covers 14 residues. The V and J ends lost 1 base and 0 bases respectively, with 4 bases between them. In DNA, the CDR3 is TGTGCCAGCAGCTTAGTACTCTCTGGAAACACCATATATTTT. This gives the protein CASSLVLSGNTIYF.

This chain links TRBV7-2 with TRBJ2-5; D is undetermined. There are 14 residues in the CDR3. Germline lookup yields CDR1 SGHTA and CDR2 FQGNSA. Trimming stripped 2 bases from V and 4 bases from J, with 11 bases between. This CDR3 reads CASSLNAIAETQYF. The CDR3 DNA reads as TGTGCCAGCAGCTTAAACGCTATTGCAGAGACCCAGTACTTC.

The chain recombines TRBV30 with TRBJ2-5; D call uncertain. CDR3 length equals 13 residues. Germline CDR1 reads GTSNPN; CDR2 reads SVGIG (reference sequence). The V gene lost 2 bases and the J gene lost 5 bases, with 12 bases spanning the gap. CDR3 residues: CAWSPDGRETQYF. Written as DNA, the CDR3 is TGTGCCTGGAGTCCCGATGGCAGGGAGACCCAGTACTTC.

The chain is built from TRBV12-3 or TRBV12-4 and TRBJ2-2; D is undetermined. This CDR3 is built from 13 residues. V was cut by 3 bases and J by 1 base, with 3 bases left in between. Written as DNA, the CDR3 is TGTGCCAGCAGTTTGAGGAACACCGGGGAGCTGTTTTTT. Translating it yields CASSLRNTGELFF.

The chain has TRBV7-9 and TRBJ2-1; 12 nucleotides agree with TRBD2. The V segment lost 5 bases and the J segment 7 bases; nucleotides outside the gene matches: 9. Germline lookup yields CDR1 SEHNR and CDR2 FQNEAQ (reference sequence). The CDR3 extends over 16 amino acids. The CDR3 region is CASSPRLAGVKNEQFF. The CDR3 DNA follows: TGTGCCAGCAGCCCACGACTAGCGGGAGTTAAAAATGAGCAGTTCTTC.

This clonotype appeared many times. This chain connects TRBV6-2 or TRBV6-3 to TRBJ1-5, with D unresolved. Germline-derived CDR1 and CDR2 are MNHEY and SVGEGT. Trimming took off 2 bases at V and 2 bases at J, with 1 base between the two ends. The CDR3 totals 12 residues. The CDR3 region is CASSYGNQPQHF. The CDR3 nucleotides are TGTGCCAGCAGTTACGGCAATCAGCCCCAGCATTTT.

The gene calls are TRBV12-3 or TRBV12-4 and TRBJ2-3; D unclear. The CDR3 covers 11 residues. Trimming took 3 bases from V and 8 from J, leaving 6 bases between them. CDR3 nucleotide sequence: TGTGCCAGCAGTTTTGGGGTTACGCAGTATTTT. This codes for CASSFGVTQYF.